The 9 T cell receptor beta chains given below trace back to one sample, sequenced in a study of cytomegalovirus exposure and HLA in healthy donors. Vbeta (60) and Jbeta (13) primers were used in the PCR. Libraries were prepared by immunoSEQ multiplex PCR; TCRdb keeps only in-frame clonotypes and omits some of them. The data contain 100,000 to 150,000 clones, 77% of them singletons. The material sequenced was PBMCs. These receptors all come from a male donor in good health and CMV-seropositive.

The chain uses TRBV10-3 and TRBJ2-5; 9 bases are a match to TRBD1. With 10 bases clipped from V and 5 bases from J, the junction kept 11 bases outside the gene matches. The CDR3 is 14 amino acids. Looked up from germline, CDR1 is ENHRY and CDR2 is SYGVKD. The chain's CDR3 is CATAEQGAGETQYF. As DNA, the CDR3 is TGTGCCACGGCGGAACAGGGGGCCGGCGAGACCCAGTACTTC.

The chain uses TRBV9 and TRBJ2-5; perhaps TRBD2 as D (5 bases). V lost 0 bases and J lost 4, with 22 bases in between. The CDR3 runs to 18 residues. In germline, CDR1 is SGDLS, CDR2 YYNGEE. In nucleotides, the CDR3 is TGTGCCAGCAGCGTAGCTACGGCCTTTCCTGGAGGTGGAGAGACCCAGTACTTC. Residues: CASSVATAFPGGGETQYF.

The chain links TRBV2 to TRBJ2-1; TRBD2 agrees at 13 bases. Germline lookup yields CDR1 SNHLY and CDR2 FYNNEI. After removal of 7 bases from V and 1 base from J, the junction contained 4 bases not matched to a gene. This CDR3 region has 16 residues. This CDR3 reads CASTTTSGRSYNEQFF. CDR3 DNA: TGTGCCAGCACTACGACTAGCGGGAGGTCCTACAATGAGCAGTTCTTC.

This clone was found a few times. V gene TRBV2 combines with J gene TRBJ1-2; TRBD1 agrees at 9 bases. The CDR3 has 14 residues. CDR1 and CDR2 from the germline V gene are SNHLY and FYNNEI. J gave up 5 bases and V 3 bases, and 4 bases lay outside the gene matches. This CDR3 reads CASSEDRGRYGYTF. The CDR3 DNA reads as TGTGCCAGCAGTGAGGACAGGGGAAGATATGGCTACACCTTC.

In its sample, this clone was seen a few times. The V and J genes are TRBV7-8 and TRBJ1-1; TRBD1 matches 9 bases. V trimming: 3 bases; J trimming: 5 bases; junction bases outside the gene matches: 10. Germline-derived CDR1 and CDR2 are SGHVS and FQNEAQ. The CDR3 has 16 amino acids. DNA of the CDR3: TGTGCCAGCAGCTTCCGGGACAGGGTATTGGGGACTGAAGCTTTCTTT. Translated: CASSFRDRVLGTEAFF.

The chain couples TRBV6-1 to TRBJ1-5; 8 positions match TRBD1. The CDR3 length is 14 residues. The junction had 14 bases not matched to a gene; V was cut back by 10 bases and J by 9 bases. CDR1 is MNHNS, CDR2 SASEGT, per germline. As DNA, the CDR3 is TGTGCCACCAAGGACAGGGCTGGAATCTCGCCCCAGCATTTT. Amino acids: CATKDRAGISPQHF.

The CDR3 spells CASSDAHLQGPNQPQHF. As DNA, the CDR3 is TGTGCCAGCAGCGACGCCCACTTGCAGGGCCCAAATCAGCCCCAGCATTTT. The chain joins TRBV6-4 to TRBJ1-5; D perhaps matches TRBD1 (5 bases). V dropped 6 bases and J dropped 4 bases, with 22 bases sitting between them. From germline, CDR1 is MRHNA and CDR2 SNTAGT. The CDR3 length is 17 residues.

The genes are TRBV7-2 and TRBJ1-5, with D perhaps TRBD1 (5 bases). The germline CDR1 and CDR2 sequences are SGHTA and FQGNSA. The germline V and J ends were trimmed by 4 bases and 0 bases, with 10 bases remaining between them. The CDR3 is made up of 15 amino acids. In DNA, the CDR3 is TGTGCCAGCAGCTCGGACAACTATAGCAATCAGCCCCAGCATTTT. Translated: CASSSDNYSNQPQHF.

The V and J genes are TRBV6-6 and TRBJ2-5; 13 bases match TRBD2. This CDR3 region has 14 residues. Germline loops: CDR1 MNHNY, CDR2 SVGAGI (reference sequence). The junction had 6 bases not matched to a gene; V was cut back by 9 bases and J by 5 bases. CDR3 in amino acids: CASSRTSGSETQYF. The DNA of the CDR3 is TGTGCCAGTTCCCGGACTAGCGGGAGTGAGACCCAGTACTTC.